This is a list of T cell receptor beta chains from one sample in a study of cytomegalovirus exposure and HLA in healthy donors. Sequencing was performed with immunoSEQ multiplex PCR; in TCRdb, only in-frame clones are kept and a portion is missing. The repertoire holds about 140,000 clones, with roughly four fifths as singletons. The sequenced material came from PBMCs. The receptors shown here come from a man younger than 30 in good health and CMV-seropositive. Each CDR3 is given with its conserved first and last residue. A D gene is named only where the DNA matches it firmly. A clone size is listed for some rows: how often the clone was seen (once, few, many), or a class if it is expanded.

DNA | CDR3 | size | length | D | J | V
TGTGCCAGCAGCAAGACACCTTACAATGAGCAGTTCTTC | CASSKTPYNEQFF | few | 13 | NA | TRBJ2-1 | TRBV6-6
TGTGCCAGCAGCCCGGAGGGTTCCGGGGCCAACGTCCTGACTTTC | CASSPEGSGANVLTF | NA | 15 | NA | TRBJ2-6 | TRBV5-4
TGTGCCAGCAGCCCCCACGGCGCGGGGAAGACTGAAGCTTTCTTT | CASSPHGAGKTEAFF | NA | 15 | NA | TRBJ1-1 | TRBV7-3
TGTGCCAGCAGCGGACAGGGGGCGGATCAGCCCCAGCATTTT | CASSGQGADQPQHF | NA | 14 | TRBD1 | TRBJ1-5 | TRBV14
TGTGCCAGCAGCGCCGACTGGCGGAGCTCCTACAATGAGCAGTTCTTC | CASSADWRSSYNEQFF | few | 16 | NA | TRBJ2-1 | TRBV28
TGCAGCGGGCGGGAGTCTCCGGGAGGGGAAACAGATACGCAGTATTTT | CSGRESPGGETDTQYF | NA | 16 | TRBD2 | TRBJ2-3 | TRBV29-1
TGCAGCGTTCTATCTTACGAGCAGTACTTC | CSVLSYEQYF | NA | 10 | NA | TRBJ2-7 | TRBV29-1
TGTGCCAGCAGATCAGACAAGAACTATGGCTACACCTTC | CASRSDKNYGYTF | NA | 13 | NA | TRBJ1-2 | TRBV7-9
TGCGCCAGCAGCCAAGACGCAGTCACCATATATTTT | CASSQDAVTIYF | NA | 12 | NA | TRBJ1-3 | TRBV4-1
TGTGCCAGCAGCTTGCGCAGGCGAACCTACGAGCAGTACTTC | CASSLRRRTYEQYF | NA | 14 | NA | TRBJ2-7 | TRBV5-6
TGTGCCAGCAGTTACAGGGGGGGAGTTTACGAGCAGTACTTC | CASSYRGGVYEQYF | NA | 14 | NA | TRBJ2-7 | TRBV6-5
TGTGCCAGCAGTTACAGGGCTAGCGGGAGCTACGAGCAGTACTTC | CASSYRASGSYEQYF | NA | 15 | TRBD2 | TRBJ2-7 | TRBV6-5
TGTGCCACCAGCTCCCTTAAGGGACAGGGGAGCACTGAAGCTTTCTTT | CATSSLKGQGSTEAFF | few | 16 | TRBD1 | TRBJ1-1 | TRBV15
TGTGCCAGTGACAGGGGATCCCTTGAAGCTTTCTTT | CASDRGSLEAFF | NA | 12 | TRBD1 | TRBJ1-1 | TRBV6-1
TGTGCCAGCAGTTTACGTGGGGAGTCTCTCGATCTAGCCAAAAACATTCAGTACTTC | CASSLRGESLDLAKNIQYF | NA | 19 | NA | TRBJ2-4 | TRBV27
TGTGCCAGCAGCGTAAGCCCGGCGGGATGGGGGGAGCAGTTCTTC | CASSVSPAGWGEQFF | once | 15 | NA | TRBJ2-1 | TRBV9
TGTGCCAGCAGTTTCCGAGGAGGCGTCAACGAGCAGTACTTC | CASSFRGGVNEQYF | NA | 14 | NA | TRBJ2-7 | TRBV28
TGCGCCAGCAGCCAAGATGAGACTAGCGGATATACGCAGTATTTT | CASSQDETSGYTQYF | NA | 15 | TRBD2 | TRBJ2-3 | TRBV4-1
TGCGCCAGCAGTGAGTTCCTAGCGGGAGGATATGAGCAGTTCTTC | CASSEFLAGGYEQFF | NA | 15 | TRBD2 | TRBJ2-1 | TRBV10-2
TGTGCCAGCAGCGTGACCGGGACAGGCAACGAGCAGTACTTC | CASSVTGTGNEQYF | once | 14 | TRBD1 | TRBJ2-7 | TRBV5-6
TGTGCCAGCAGCCCCCGCGTCGATACGCAGTATTTT | CASSPRVDTQYF | NA | 12 | NA | TRBJ2-3 | TRBV14
TGTGCCAGCAGTTACGCCGCAGAAACTGAAGCTTTCTTT | CASSYAAETEAFF | NA | 13 | NA | TRBJ1-1 | TRBV6-5
TGTGCCTGGACCGGACAGGGATATGAAAAACTGTTTTTT | CAWTGQGYEKLFF | NA | 13 | TRBD1 | TRBJ1-4 | TRBV30
TGTGCCAGCAGCCTTAGACAGGGAAGCTCCTACGAGCAGTACTTC | CASSLRQGSSYEQYF | NA | 15 | TRBD1 | TRBJ2-7 | TRBV7-2
TGTGCCAGCAGTCCGCGCCCCCCGGGACTAGCGGGAGGCCTCTACAATGAGCAGTTCTTC | CASSPRPPGLAGGLYNEQFF | NA | 20 | TRBD2 | TRBJ2-1 | TRBV27
TGCGCCAGCACGCGGCTAGCGGGATTCCCCTCCCAAGAGACCCAGTACTTC | CASTRLAGFPSQETQYF | NA | 17 | TRBD2 | TRBJ2-5 | TRBV4-1
TGTGCCAGTAGTCTCGGACAGATCCAATCGCTAGCCAAAAACATTCAGTACTTC | CASSLGQIQSLAKNIQYF | once | 18 | NA | TRBJ2-4 | TRBV19
TGTGCCACCACAGGGGCCTGGGGCTACACCTTC | CATTGAWGYTF | NA | 11 | TRBD1 | TRBJ1-2 | TRBV6-5
TGCAGCGTGGCCCGGACAGGGAATAACTACGAGCAGTACTTC | CSVARTGNNYEQYF | NA | 14 | TRBD1 | TRBJ2-7 | TRBV29-1
TGTGCCAGCAGTGAAGGAAGGGACAGGGCCGGCTACACCTTC | CASSEGRDRAGYTF | NA | 14 | TRBD1 | TRBJ1-2 | TRBV6-1
TGTGCCAGCAGCTGGGGCGGGACGGGAGCTACAGATACGCAGTATTTT | CASSWGGTGATDTQYF | NA | 16 | NA | TRBJ2-3 | TRBV5-6
TGTGCCATCAGCGGGACAGAAGGAAACACCATATATTTT | CAISGTEGNTIYF | NA | 13 | TRBD1 | TRBJ1-3 | TRBV10-3
TGCGCCAGCAGTGACGGTAGCGGGAGGGCATGGGAGCAGTACTTC | CASSDGSGRAWEQYF | NA | 15 | TRBD2 | TRBJ2-7 | TRBV10-2
TGTGCCAGCAGCAGGACAGGGGTCGCCAATCAGCCCCAGCATTTT | CASSRTGVANQPQHF | NA | 15 | TRBD1 | TRBJ1-5 | TRBV28
TGTGCCAGCAGTTTAGCTAGCTCCTACGAGCAGTACTTC | CASSLASSYEQYF | NA | 13 | NA | TRBJ2-7 | TRBV27
TGTGCCAGCAGTTACTCCCGGGAGAGTACGCAGTATTTT | CASSYSRESTQYF | NA | 13 | NA | TRBJ2-3 | TRBV6-5
TGTGCCTGGATCACGAGCGGGAGGGCCTCCAAACTCTCTGGGGCCAACGTCCTGACTTTC | CAWITSGRASKLSGANVLTF | once | 20 | TRBD2 | TRBJ2-6 | TRBV30
TGTGCCAGCAGCGCCAGACTAGCGGGGGCTTACAATGAGCAGTTCTTC | CASSARLAGAYNEQFF | NA | 16 | TRBD2 | TRBJ2-1 | TRBV5-6
TGCGCCAGCAGCGAGGGAGCGGGAGGGCCGGGAGAGACCCAGTACTTC | CASSEGAGGPGETQYF | NA | 16 | TRBD2 | TRBJ2-5 | TRBV5-1
TGCGCCAGCAGCCCGGAACAGTTTTCGGGCAATCAGCCCCAGCATTTT | CASSPEQFSGNQPQHF | NA | 16 | NA | TRBJ1-5 | TRBV4-1
TGTGCCAGCAGTCACCTGGGCAGGACTTTAACCTACGAGCAGTACTTC | CASSHLGRTLTYEQYF | few | 16 | NA | TRBJ2-7 | TRBV28
TGTGCCAGCAGCTTTCCGGGACAGGGCCAAGAGACCCAGTACTTC | CASSFPGQGQETQYF | NA | 15 | TRBD1 | TRBJ2-5 | TRBV5-4
TGTGCCAGCAGCCAAGAATTGGGGCGGAGCTCCTACGAGCAGTACTTC | CASSQELGRSSYEQYF | few | 16 | NA | TRBJ2-7 | TRBV14
TGTGCCAGCAGTTCTCATGAGCAGTTCTTC | CASSSHEQFF | NA | 10 | NA | TRBJ2-1 | TRBV28
TGCGCCAGCAGCCAAGACTTCACAGGAATGGGGGAGACCCAGTACTTC | CASSQDFTGMGETQYF | NA | 16 | NA | TRBJ2-5 | TRBV4-1
TGTGCCAGCAACTTACTCTCGGGGTCTGAAGCTTTCTTT | CASNLLSGSEAFF | NA | 13 | NA | TRBJ1-1 | TRBV7-3
TGTGCCAGCAGCTTAGGGGCTAGCGGGAGGAATGAGCAGTTCTTC | CASSLGASGRNEQFF | once | 15 | TRBD2 | TRBJ2-1 | TRBV5-6
TGTGCCAGCTCACCCGTGGGGGCGGAGGCTGAAAAACTGTTTTTT | CASSPVGAEAEKLFF | NA | 15 | NA | TRBJ1-4 | TRBV18
TGTGCCAGCAGTGCTCCTAGCGGGAGCAACAATGAGCAGTTCTTC | CASSAPSGSNNEQFF | NA | 15 | TRBD2 | TRBJ2-1 | TRBV25-1
TGTGCCAGCAGCTTACTCCGGGGTTATGGCTACACCTTC | CASSLLRGYGYTF | NA | 13 | NA | TRBJ1-2 | TRBV11-2
TGTGCCAGCAGTGCCCAAACAGGCTCTGGAAACACCATATATTTT | CASSAQTGSGNTIYF | once | 15 | NA | TRBJ1-3 | TRBV2
TGCGCCAGCAGGTTGGAGGGGGTGAGCTCCTACGAGCAGTACTTC | CASRLEGVSSYEQYF | NA | 15 | NA | TRBJ2-7 | TRBV5-1
TGTGCCAGCAAGCGGGGATCTAACTATGGCTACACCTTC | CASKRGSNYGYTF | few | 13 | NA | TRBJ1-2 | TRBV6-5
TGCGCCAGCAGCTCCGATCGGACAGGGGACACAGATACGCAGTATTTT | CASSSDRTGDTDTQYF | NA | 16 | TRBD1 | TRBJ2-3 | TRBV5-1
TGTGCCAGCAGTAAAGACAGGGGGACCTACAATGAGCAGTTCTTC | CASSKDRGTYNEQFF | NA | 15 | TRBD1 | TRBJ2-1 | TRBV6-5
TGCGCCAGCAGCATGGACCCTATGCCCGCAGATACGCAGTATTTT | CASSMDPMPADTQYF | NA | 15 | NA | TRBJ2-3 | TRBV5-1
TGTGCCAGTAGTGAGACTAGCGGGGACAATGAGCAGTTCTTC | CASSETSGDNEQFF | NA | 14 | TRBD2 | TRBJ2-1 | TRBV11-2
TGCGCCAGCAGCCAAGTCCCAGCGGGTTCTTTCTACGAGCAGTACTTC | CASSQVPAGSFYEQYF | few | 16 | NA | TRBJ2-7 | TRBV4-1